This T cell receptor beta chain is from a study of shared clonotypes between healthy human individuals. Profiled with immunoSEQ multiplex PCR; TCRdb holds only in-frame clones, not every one. The sample consists of 1.4 million or so clones, 98% to 99% of them appearing once. The germline gives CDR1 WSHSY, CDR2 SAAADI. The CDR3 runs to 15 residues. V shed 7 bases, J shed 5 bases, and the junction held 10 bases outside the gene matches. Partitioning of CD4+ cells yielded a CD45RA+ naive subset and a CD45RA-negative memory subset. Material: naive CD4+ T cells sorted from blood. Subset described: CD45RA+ positively selected. The chain is built from TRBV10-2 and TRBJ2-2; 7 nucleotides line up with TRBD2. The clonotype was recovered from a man in his thirties or forties in good health. As DNA, the CDR3 is TGCGCCAGCAATGGGCTAGCGGAGCCTACCGGGGAGCTGTTTTTT. This gives the protein CASNGLAEPTGELFF.